The present T cell receptor beta chain was sequenced within a study of blood T cell repertoires in COVID-19. Overall study context: Samples taken during acute and convalescent COVID-19 were collected in the United States, Italy and Spain. Sources were T cells, B-cell-depleted T cells, or PBMCs; the material itself was cDNA or gDNA.

The ends were cut back, 4 bases at V and 4 bases at J, with 16 bases in the middle. Per the germline V gene, CDR1 is MNHEY and CDR2 is SMNVEV (reference sequence). The CDR3 is 15 residues long. Original data processing: Nucleated cell number was recorded as an estimate derived from reference gene primer amplification. Some clones are missing from TCRdb's copy, which holds only in-frame ones; the method was immunoSEQ multiplex PCR. V, J and clone size reflect that table, while D and trimming were determined from the DNA. The sample has 75,000 to 90,000 clones, around 91% seen once. Sequencing was performed on peripheral blood. This TCR was recovered from a woman aged 50 to 60 in a cohort sampled during active COVID-19. This chain connects TRBV27 to TRBJ1-2, with TRBD1 as a possible D gene (5 bases). The DNA for the CDR3 is TGTGCCAGCAGTTCCTTGGCAGACAGATTCTATGGCTACACCTTC. Its translation is CASSSLADRFYGYTF.